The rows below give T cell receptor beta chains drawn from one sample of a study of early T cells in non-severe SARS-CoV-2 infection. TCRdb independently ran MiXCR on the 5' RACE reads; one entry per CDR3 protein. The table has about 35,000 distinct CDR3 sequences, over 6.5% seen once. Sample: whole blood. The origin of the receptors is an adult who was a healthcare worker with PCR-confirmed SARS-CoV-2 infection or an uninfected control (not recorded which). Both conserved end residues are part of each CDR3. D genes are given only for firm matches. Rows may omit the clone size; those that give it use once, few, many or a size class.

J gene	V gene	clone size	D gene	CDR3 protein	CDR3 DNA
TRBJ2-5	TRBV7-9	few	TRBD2	CASSSGLAGVGETQYF	TGTGCCAGCAGTTCGGGACTAGCGGGAGTAGGAGAGACCCAGTACTTC
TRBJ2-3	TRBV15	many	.	CATSRDRGGGPSTDTQYF	TGTGCCACCAGCAGAGATCGTGGGGGAGGTCCAAGCACAGATACGCAGTATTTT
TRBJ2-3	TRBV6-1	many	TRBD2	CASRDPWAGAGDTQYF	TGTGCCAGCAGAGACCCCTGGGCGGGAGCTGGAGATACGCAGTATTTT
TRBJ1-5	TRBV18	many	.	CASSPRAGDQPQHF	TGTGCCAGCTCACCACGTGCAGGGGATCAGCCCCAGCATTTT
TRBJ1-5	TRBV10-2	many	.	CASSGQAEWEPQHF	TGCGCCAGCAGTGGTCAGGCAGAATGGGAGCCCCAGCATTTT
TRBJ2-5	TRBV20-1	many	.	CSARAGTETQYF	TGCAGTGCTAGGGCGGGGACCGAGACCCAGTACTTC
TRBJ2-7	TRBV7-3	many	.	CASSPTSFSYEQYF	TGTGCCAGCAGCCCAACTAGCTTTTCCTACGAGCAGTACTTC
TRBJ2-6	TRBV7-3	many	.	CASAAAGANVLTF	TGTGCCTCGGCGGCAGCTGGGGCCAACGTCCTGACTTTC
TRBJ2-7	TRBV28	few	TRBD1	CASSLAPGQGPYEQYF	TGTGCCAGCAGTTTAGCCCCGGGACAGGGACCCTACGAGCAGTACTTC
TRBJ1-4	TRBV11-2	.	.	CASSLSWRAPNEKLFF	TGTGCCAGCAGCTTGTCGTGGCGTGCCCCTAATGAAAAACTGTTTTTT
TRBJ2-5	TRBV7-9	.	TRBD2	CASSPLTSGTKTQYF	TGTGCCAGCAGCCCTCTGACTAGCGGGACGAAGACCCAGTACTTC
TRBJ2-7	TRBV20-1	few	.	CSGSHGNYEQYF	TGCAGTGGGTCGCACGGGAACTACGAGCAGTACTTC
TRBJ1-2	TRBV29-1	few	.	CSVEVGGGYTF	TGCAGCGTTGAAGTGGGCGGCGGCTACACCTTC
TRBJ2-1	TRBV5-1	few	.	CASSLWGGDNEQFF	TGCGCCAGCAGCTTGTGGGGCGGAGACAATGAGCAGTTCTTC
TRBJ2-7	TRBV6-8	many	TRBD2	CASSYSKGGIKREGNEQYF	TGTGCCAGCAGTTACTCGAAAGGTGGGATAAAGCGGGAGGGGAACGAGCAGTACTTC
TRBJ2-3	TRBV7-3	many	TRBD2	CASSPGRSTDTQYF	TGTGCCAGCAGCCCCGGGAGGTCCACAGATACGCAGTATTTT
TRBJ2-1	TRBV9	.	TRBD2	CASSPITGTNNEQFF	TGTGCCAGCAGCCCTATCACCGGGACTAACAATGAGCAGTTCTTC
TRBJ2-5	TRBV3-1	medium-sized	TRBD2	CASSQEPKTSGRPKETQYF	TGTGCCAGCAGCCAAGAACCCAAAACTAGCGGGAGGCCCAAAGAGACCCAGTACTTC
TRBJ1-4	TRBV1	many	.	CTSSQGIRGGEEKLFF	TGCACCAGCAGCCAAGGAATACGGGGCGGGGAGGAAAAACTGTTTTTT
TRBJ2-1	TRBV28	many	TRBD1	CASSTGTGILHEQFF	TGTGCCAGCAGTACCGGGACAGGGATCTTGCATGAGCAGTTCTTC
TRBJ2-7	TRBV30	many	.	CAWTTGSRFYEQYF	TGTGCCTGGACGACTGGGTCTAGATTCTACGAGCAGTACTTC
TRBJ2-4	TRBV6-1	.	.	CASSEGTAKNIQYF	TGTGCCAGCAGTGAGGGCACAGCCAAAAACATTCAGTACTTC
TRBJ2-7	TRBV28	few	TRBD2	CASSLSPGPSGSSYEQYF	TGTGCCAGCAGTTTATCCCCCGGGCCTAGCGGGAGCTCCTACGAGCAGTACTTC
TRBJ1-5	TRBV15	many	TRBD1	CATSRAGGGQPQHF	TGTGCCACCAGCAGAGCAGGGGGCGGTCAGCCCCAGCATTTT
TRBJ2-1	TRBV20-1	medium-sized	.	CSASSTDRFHYNEQFF	TGCAGTGCTAGCTCTACCGACAGGTTCCACTACAATGAGCAGTTCTTC
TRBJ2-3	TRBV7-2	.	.	CASSLGQVSGPDTQYF	TGTGCCAGCAGCTTAGGTCAGGTTTCAGGGCCAGATACGCAGTATTTT
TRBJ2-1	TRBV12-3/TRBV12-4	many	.	CASSTPRGYNEQFF	TGTGCCAGCAGTACGCCTCGGGGATACAATGAGCAGTTCTTC
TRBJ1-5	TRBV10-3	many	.	CAITADVQQPQHF	TGTGCCATCACCGCGGACGTCCAACAGCCCCAGCATTTT
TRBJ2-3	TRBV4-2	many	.	CASSQRAPLTGDTDTQYF	TGTGCCAGCAGCCAACGGGCCCCCTTGACTGGGGACACAGATACGCAGTATTTT
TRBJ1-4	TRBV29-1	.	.	CSVELRRKLFF	TGCAGCGTTGAACTTAGGAGGAAACTGTTTTTT
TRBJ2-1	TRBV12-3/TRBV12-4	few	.	CASSLAYGGVEQFF	TGTGCCAGCAGTTTAGCGTACGGAGGCGTTGAGCAGTTCTTC
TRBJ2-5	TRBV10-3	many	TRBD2	CAISGETSGRVGQETQYF	TGTGCCATCAGTGGTGAGACTAGCGGGAGAGTGGGCCAAGAGACCCAGTACTTC
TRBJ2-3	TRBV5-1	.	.	CASSLGEETVTQYF	TGCGCCAGCAGCTTGGGGGAGGAGACAGTTACGCAGTATTTT
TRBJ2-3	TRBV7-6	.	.	CASSPTGDTQYF	TGTGCCAGCAGCCCTACAGGAGATACGCAGTATTTT
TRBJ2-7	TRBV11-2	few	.	CASSPRGEQYF	TGTGCCAGCAGCCCCAGGGGCGAGCAGTACTTC
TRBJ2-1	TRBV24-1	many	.	CATSDLDNEQFF	TGTGCCACCAGTGATTTAGACAATGAGCAGTTCTTC
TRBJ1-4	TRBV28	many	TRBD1	CASSLQGAATNEKLFF	TGTGCCAGCAGTTTACAGGGGGCTGCAACTAATGAAAAACTGTTTTTT
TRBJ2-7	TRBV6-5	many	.	CASSYQDRDSSEQYF	TGTGCCAGCAGTTACCAGGATAGGGACTCCAGCGAGCAGTACTTC
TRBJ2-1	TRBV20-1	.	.	CSARLGHEQFF	TGCAGTGCTCGGTTGGGTCATGAGCAGTTCTTC
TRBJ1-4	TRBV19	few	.	CASHNRLMATNEKLFF	TGTGCCTCCCACAACCGCTTGATGGCAACTAATGAAAAACTGTTTTTT
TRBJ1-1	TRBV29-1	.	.	CGGGRGGTEAFF	TGCGGCGGGGGAAGGGGGGGCACTGAAGCTTTCTTT
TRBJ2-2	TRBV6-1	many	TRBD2	CARGLVVPGELFF	TGTGCCAGGGGACTAGTGGTTCCCGGGGAGCTGTTTTTT
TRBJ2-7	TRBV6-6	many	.	CASSYRGTSEQYF	TGTGCCAGCAGTTACCGCGGGACGAGCGAGCAGTACTTC
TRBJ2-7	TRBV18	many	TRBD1	CASSPTGVRNDEQYF	TGTGCCAGCTCACCCACAGGGGTAAGAAACGACGAGCAGTACTTC
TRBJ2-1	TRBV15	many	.	CATSRDRAGLYEQFF	TGTGCCACCAGCAGAGATCGTGCGGGTCTGTATGAGCAGTTCTTC
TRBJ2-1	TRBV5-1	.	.	CASSFGGPSYNEQFF	TGCGCCAGCAGCTTCGGCGGTCCCTCCTACAATGAGCAGTTCTTC
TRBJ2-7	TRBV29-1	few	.	CSVTAQASEQYF	TGCAGCGTTACTGCACAGGCTAGCGAGCAGTACTTC
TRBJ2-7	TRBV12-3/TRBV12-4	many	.	CASSLEVLQGLSYEQYF	TGTGCCAGCAGTTTAGAGGTATTACAGGGTTTGTCCTACGAGCAGTACTTC
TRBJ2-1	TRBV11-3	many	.	CASSPLPGASYNEQFF	TGTGCCAGCAGCCCGCTGCCGGGTGCCTCCTACAATGAGCAGTTCTTC
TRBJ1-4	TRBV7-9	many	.	CASSLGGGAKLFF	TGTGCCAGCAGCTTAGGTGGGGGGGCCAAACTGTTTTTT
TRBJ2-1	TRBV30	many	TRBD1	CAWTMNRGNEQFF	TGTGCCTGGACTATGAACAGGGGCAATGAGCAGTTCTTC
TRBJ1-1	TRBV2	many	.	CASYGGITEAFF	TGTGCCAGCTACGGCGGGATCACTGAAGCTTTCTTT
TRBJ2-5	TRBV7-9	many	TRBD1	CASSLGGTVQETQYF	TGTGCCAGCAGCTTAGGAGGGACAGTTCAAGAGACCCAGTACTTC
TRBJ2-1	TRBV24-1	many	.	CATSDLRNEQFF	TGTGCCACCAGTGATTTGCGCAATGAGCAGTTCTTC
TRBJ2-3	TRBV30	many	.	CAWSVYGDTQYF	TGTGCCTGGAGTGTATATGGGGATACGCAGTATTTT
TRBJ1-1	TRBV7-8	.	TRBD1	CASSLAGTVNTEAFF	TGTGCCAGCAGCTTAGCCGGGACAGTGAACACTGAAGCTTTCTTT
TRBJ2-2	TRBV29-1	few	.	CSARQNTGELFF	TGCAGCGCCCGACAGAACACCGGGGAGCTGTTTTTT
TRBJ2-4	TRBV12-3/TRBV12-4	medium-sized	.	CASSSGDGKNIQYF	TGTGCCAGCAGTTCCGGGGATGGGAAAAACATTCAGTACTTC
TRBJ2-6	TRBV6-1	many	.	CASSDSGANVLTF	TGTGCCAGCAGTGATTCGGGGGCCAACGTCCTGACTTTC
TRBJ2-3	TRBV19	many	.	CASSTRPSTDTQYF	TGTGCCAGTAGTACAAGACCTAGCACAGATACGCAGTATTTT